These 9 T cell receptor beta chains were all obtained from the same sample, sequenced in a study of control samples from healthy donors and cancer patients. Generated by immunoSEQ multiplex PCR, the TCRdb table keeps only in-frame clones and is missing some. The profile shows approximately 84,000 clones, around 80% of them singletons. The sequencing sample was made of blood. These receptor sequences come from an older woman in good health.

The gene calls are TRBV24-1 and TRBJ2-1; weak D call: TRBD2 (6 bases). Trimming shortened V by 4 bases and J by 5 bases, and 11 bases separated the two germline ends. Germline loops: CDR1 KGHDR, CDR2 SFDVKD. The CDR3 has 14 amino acids. The CDR3: CATSETTSNNEQFF. The CDR3 DNA reads as TGTGCCACCAGTGAGACCACTAGCAACAATGAGCAGTTCTTC.

This chain connects TRBV12-5 to TRBJ1-4; D gene uncertain. V dropped 5 bases and J dropped 12 bases, with 13 bases sitting between them. Germline loops: CDR1 LGHNT, CDR2 FRNRAP. CDR3 length equals 12 residues. CDR3 protein: CASGILGWELFF. CDR3 coding DNA: TGTGCTAGTGGTATCCTCGGGTGGGAACTGTTTTTT.

Concerning this clone: Other DNA sequences of this sample code for an identical CDR3. The genes are TRBV5-1 and TRBJ1-1; 11 nucleotides align to TRBD1. The CDR3 length is 14 residues. Trimming cost V 0 bases and J 11 bases; bases outside gene matches: 6. Germline loops: CDR1 SGHRS, CDR2 YFSETQ. The CDR3 reads CASSLDGTGGRAFF. The CDR3 region has the DNA TGCGCCAGCAGCTTGGATGGGACAGGGGGGAGGGCTTTCTTT.

In its sample, this clone was seen once. V usage is TRBV6-5 and J usage is TRBJ1-5; D uncertain. V lost 6 bases and J 1 base, leaving 13 bases between the germline ends. This CDR3 comprises 15 residues. Germline assignment: CDR1 MNHEY and CDR2 SVGAGI. In DNA, the CDR3 is TGTGCCAGCAGGATTAACACAGTAAGCAATCAGCCCCAGCATTTT. Amino acid sequence: CASRINTVSNQPQHF.

The V call is TRBV7-2, the J call TRBJ2-3; TRBD2 matches at 9 bases. Per the germline V gene, CDR1 is SGHTA and CDR2 is FQGNSA. This CDR3 contains 15 residues. The J segment lost 0 bases and the V segment lost 5 bases, leaving 3 bases of the junction unmatched. The CDR3 DNA follows: TGTGCCAGCAGCGCAGGGACTAGCAGCACAGATACGCAGTATTTT. It encodes CASSAGTSSTDTQYF. Filled out from reference TRBV7-2 and TRBJ2-3, the complete variable domain reads GAGVSQSPSNKVTEKGKDVELRCDPISGHTALYWYRQSLGQGLEFLIYFQGNSAPDKSGLPSDRFSAERTGGSVSTLTIQRTQQEDSAVYLCASSAGTSSTDTQYFGPGTRLTVL.

The chain couples TRBV18 to TRBJ1-4; 7 bases are shared with TRBD1. From germline, CDR1 is KGHSH and CDR2 LQKENI. V lost 6 bases and J lost 11; bases outside the gene matches: 6. This CDR3 region has 12 residues. The CDR3 region is CASSRTGGKLFF. The CDR3 DNA reads as TGTGCCAGCTCCCGGACAGGAGGCAAACTGTTTTTT.

This clone appeared a few times. The V gene is TRBV11-2, the J gene TRBJ1-6; TRBD1 aligns across 9 bases. Trimming cost V 8 bases and J 8 bases; bases outside gene matches: 4. CDR1 is SGHAT and CDR2 is FQNNGV in the germline V gene. The CDR3 extends over 13 amino acids. CDR3 sequence: CASGDREDSPLHF. CDR3 nucleotides: TGTGCCAGCGGGGACAGGGAGGATTCACCCCTCCACTTT.

The J gene is TRBJ2-1, the V gene TRBV3-1 (or the pseudogene TRBV3-2); TRBD1 aligns across 7 bases. CDR1 LGHDT and CDR2 YNNKEL come from the germline V gene (reference sequence). J lost 10 bases, V lost 3 bases, and 15 bases had no gene match. The CDR3 extends over 16 amino acids. This CDR3 is CASSQHRDSTELEQFF. The CDR3 DNA sequence: TGTGCCAGCAGCCAGCACCGGGACAGCACTGAATTGGAGCAGTTCTTC.

The rearrangement uses TRBV12-3 or TRBV12-4 and TRBJ1-6; D possibly corresponds to TRBD1 (5 bases). V lost 6 bases to trimming and J lost 6 bases, with 9 bases between them. This CDR3 spans 13 amino acids. DNA of the CDR3: TGTGCCAGCAGCTACCAGGGTAATTCACCCCTCCACTTT. Residues: CASSYQGNSPLHF.